This T cell receptor beta chain stems from a study of blood T cell repertoires in COVID-19. Study as a whole: Collection of acute and convalescent COVID-19 samples took place in the United States, Italy and Spain. PBMCs, B-cell-depleted T cells, or T cells were the source of the cDNA or gDNA that made up the material.

This clone was recorded a few times. V lost 4 bases and J lost 5, with 5 bases in between. CDR3 length: 11 amino acids. The germline gives CDR1 LNHDA, CDR2 SQIVND (reference sequence). Per the original data handling: Amplifying reference gene primers gave estimates of nucleated cell counts. TCRdb's table, derived via immunoSEQ multiplex PCR, lists solely in-frame clones and lacks some. Clone size and V and J calls were adopted from that table, with D and trimming inferred from the DNA. In the table there are about 120,000 clones, around 79% of which are singletons. V gene TRBV19 combines with J gene TRBJ1-2; no clear D gene. The sample was peripheral blood. The clonotype was recovered from a man in his 70s with acute or convalescent COVID-19. As DNA, the CDR3 is TGTGCCAGTAGTACTTTGTATGGCTACACCTTC. Translated: CASSTLYGYTF.